These T cell receptor beta chains were read from a single sample in a study of early T cells in non-severe SARS-CoV-2 infection. TCRdb re-derived calls from the 5' RACE reads in MiXCR, one entry per CDR3 protein. Of about 90,000 distinct CDR3 sequences listed, over 9.5% are singletons. Sequencing used whole blood, obtained at baseline. Receptors originate from an adult who was a healthcare worker with PCR-confirmed SARS-CoV-2 infection or an uninfected control (not recorded which). CDR3s include the opening cysteine and the closing phenylalanine or tryptophan. A D gene is named only where the DNA matches it firmly. Expanded clones are given a class, and other clones once, few, many or no size at all.

D	V	size	J	CDR3	DNA
TRBD2	TRBV12-3/TRBV12-4	-	TRBJ2-3	CASRGLAGESDTQYF	TGTGCCAGCAGGGGACTAGCGGGAGAATCAGATACGCAGTATTTT
-	TRBV20-1	few	TRBJ1-3	CSARKTGYENTIYF	TGCAGTGCCCGGAAGACAGGCTACGAAAACACCATATATTTT
-	TRBV28	few	TRBJ2-7	CASSRQDLYEQYF	TGTGCCAGCAGTCGACAGGACCTCTACGAGCAGTACTTC
-	TRBV12-3/TRBV12-4	-	TRBJ1-1	CASSLSGGRAFF	TGTGCCAGCAGTTTATCGGGGGGCCGGGCTTTCTTT
-	TRBV15	-	TRBJ2-5	CATSRSLEETQYF	TGTGCCACCAGCAGAAGTCTCGAAGAGACCCAGTACTTC
-	TRBV11-2	-	TRBJ2-5	CASSFPSETQYF	TGTGCCAGCAGCTTTCCGTCGGAGACCCAGTACTTC
-	TRBV20-1	few	TRBJ2-1	CSASPRGNEQFF	TGCAGTGCTAGTCCAAGGGGGAATGAGCAGTTCTTC
-	TRBV6-5	few	TRBJ1-2	CASSPAQGYGYTF	TGTGCCAGCAGCCCCGCTCAGGGGTATGGCTACACCTTC
-	TRBV11-2	few	TRBJ1-2	CASSPPSLYGYTF	TGTGCCAGCAGCCCTCCTAGCCTCTATGGCTACACCTTC
-	TRBV19	few	TRBJ1-1	CASSIGTNRERNTEAFF	TGTGCCAGTAGTATAGGTACGAACAGGGAGCGGAACACTGAAGCTTTCTTT
-	TRBV3-1	many	TRBJ2-7	CASSPSGYEQYF	TGTGCCAGCAGCCCCTCGGGGTACGAGCAGTACTTC
TRBD2	TRBV29-1	many	TRBJ2-3	CSVEDLGGAPDTQYF	TGCAGCGTTGAAGATCTCGGGGGGGCCCCAGATACGCAGTATTTT
-	TRBV10-2	-	TRBJ1-1	CASREGLGTEAFF	TGCGCCAGCAGGGAGGGGTTAGGGACTGAAGCTTTCTTT
-	TRBV10-3	-	TRBJ1-1	CAISVKGWSTEAFF	TGTGCCATCAGTGTAAAGGGGTGGAGCACTGAAGCTTTCTTT
TRBD2	TRBV3-1	few	TRBJ2-7	CASSQTSETYEQYF	TGTGCCAGCAGCCAGACTAGCGAAACCTACGAGCAGTACTTC
TRBD1	TRBV18	-	TRBJ1-1	CASSPRVPATGINTEAFF	TGTGCCAGCTCACCACGTGTCCCTGCGACAGGGATAAACACTGAAGCTTTCTTT
-	TRBV11-3	-	TRBJ2-3	CASSPDRPATDTQYF	TGTGCCAGCAGTCCCGACAGGCCAGCTACAGATACGCAGTATTTT
-	TRBV7-8	few	TRBJ2-7	CASSRPVPAAAQYF	TGTGCCAGCAGCCGGCCCGTTCCTGCCGCTGCGCAGTACTTC
TRBD2	TRBV14	-	TRBJ2-5	CASSPRRELGRETQYF	TGTGCCAGCAGCCCCCGGCGGGAGTTAGGGCGGGAGACCCAGTACTTC
-	TRBV6-2/TRBV6-3	-	TRBJ1-1	CASRIGLGGTEAFF	TGTGCCAGCAGAATTGGTTTGGGGGGAACTGAAGCTTTCTTT
TRBD2	TRBV6-6	few	TRBJ2-1	CASSLAASGGANNEQFF	TGTGCCAGCAGCCTAGCCGCCAGCGGGGGGGCTAATAATGAGCAGTTCTTC
TRBD1	TRBV5-8	few	TRBJ2-3	CASSLRGQADTQYF	TGTGCCAGCAGCTTGAGGGGGCAGGCAGATACGCAGTATTTT
-	TRBV30	few	TRBJ1-2	CATEGEGGYGYTF	TGTGCCACAGAGGGGGAGGGAGGCTATGGCTACACCTTC
-	TRBV19	many	TRBJ2-1	CASSIGEVYNEQFF	TGTGCCAGTAGTATAGGGGAAGTCTACAATGAGCAGTTCTTC
-	TRBV30	many	TRBJ1-1	CAWDGRGGAMVNTEAFF	TGTGCCTGGGACGGCCGGGGGGGCGCGATGGTAAACACTGAAGCTTTCTTT
TRBD1	TRBV18	-	TRBJ2-7	CASSNHAGQGGEQYF	TGTGCCAGCTCGAACCACGCCGGACAGGGTGGCGAGCAGTACTTC
-	TRBV27	-	TRBJ1-1	CATLKRGQGYTEAFF	TGTGCCACACTTAAGCGTGGTCAGGGTTACACTGAAGCTTTCTTT
-	TRBV12-3/TRBV12-4	many	TRBJ1-1	CASWAGQGTEAFF	TGTGCCAGCTGGGCAGGCCAGGGCACTGAAGCTTTCTTT
-	TRBV16	many	TRBJ2-4	CASSLVQGLAKNIQYF	TGTGCCAGCAGCCTGGTCCAGGGGCTAGCCAAAAACATTCAGTACTTC
-	TRBV30	-	TRBJ2-7	CAWSAPGEQYF	TGTGCCTGGAGTGCTCCCGGCGAGCAGTACTTC
TRBD1	TRBV15	-	TRBJ2-4	CATNRDRLAKNIQYF	TGTGCCACCAACCGGGACAGACTAGCCAAAAACATTCAGTACTTC
-	TRBV7-2	-	TRBJ2-3	CASSLVAGSTDTQYF	TGTGCCAGCAGCTTAGTCGCAGGGAGCACAGATACGCAGTATTTT
-	TRBV28	-	TRBJ2-5	CASSLRIARDEETQYF	TGTGCCAGCAGTTTAAGAATTGCGCGCGACGAGGAGACCCAGTACTTC
TRBD2	TRBV5-1	few	TRBJ2-1	CASSPSRREGNEQFF	TGCGCCAGCAGCCCCTCCCGCAGGGAGGGCAATGAGCAGTTCTTC
TRBD2	TRBV5-1	few	TRBJ2-1	CASSLSPSGSYNEQFF	TGCGCCAGCAGCTTATCCCCTAGCGGCTCCTACAATGAGCAGTTCTTC
-	TRBV10-3	-	TRBJ2-3	CAITPGVTDTQYF	TGTGCCATCACCCCAGGGGTCACAGATACGCAGTATTTT
-	TRBV10-3	-	TRBJ2-2	CAIGTGELFF	TGTGCCATCGGGACCGGGGAGCTGTTTTTT
-	TRBV18	few	TRBJ2-5	CASSPGREETQYF	TGTGCCAGCTCACCGGGTCGCGAGGAGACCCAGTACTTC
TRBD1	TRBV19	few	TRBJ1-6	CASNPTGDYNSPLHF	TGTGCCAGTAACCCCACAGGGGACTATAATTCACCCCTCCACTTT
TRBD1	TRBV5-4	-	TRBJ1-3	CASSLQGADTIYF	TGTGCCAGCAGCTTACAGGGGGCGGACACCATATATTTT
-	TRBV27	few	TRBJ2-2	CASRRYAGVDGELFF	TGTGCCAGCAGGCGATACGCAGGGGTAGACGGGGAGCTGTTTTTT
-	TRBV29-1	-	TRBJ2-5	CSVGRASQETQYF	TGCAGCGTTGGACGGGCCAGCCAAGAGACCCAGTACTTC
-	TRBV19	-	TRBJ2-7	CASSREGRGPYEQYF	TGTGCCAGTAGTCGGGAGGGCAGGGGGCCCTACGAGCAGTACTTC
TRBD1	TRBV20-1	many	TRBJ2-7	CSASGTDEQYF	TGCAGTGCTTCCGGGACAGACGAGCAGTACTTC
-	TRBV19	-	TRBJ1-5	CASRTTPHSNQPQHF	TGTGCCAGTCGTACTACACCTCATAGCAATCAGCCCCAGCATTTT
-	TRBV2	once	TRBJ2-7	CASRGTRSYEQYF	TGTGCCAGCAGAGGAACTCGCTCCTACGAGCAGTACTTC
TRBD1	TRBV2	many	TRBJ2-1	CASSVAGQGADEQFF	TGTGCCAGCAGTGTCGCGGGACAGGGGGCGGATGAGCAGTTCTTC
-	TRBV5-1	few	TRBJ2-6	CASSLASNSGANVLTF	TGCGCCAGCAGCTTAGCTTCGAATTCTGGGGCCAACGTCCTGACTTTC
TRBD2	TRBV27	-	TRBJ2-3	CASSPRTSGDHTDTQYF	TGTGCCAGCAGTCCACGAACTAGCGGGGACCACACAGATACGCAGTATTTT
TRBD1	TRBV7-7	-	TRBJ1-1	CASSPHRGENTEAFF	TGTGCTAGCAGCCCTCACAGGGGAGAGAACACTGAAGCTTTCTTT
TRBD1	TRBV28	once	TRBJ2-5	CASTNRGQETQYF	TGTGCCAGCACCAACAGGGGGCAAGAGACCCAGTACTTC
-	TRBV6-1	many	TRBJ2-4	CASSEYQAFAKNIQYF	TGTGCCAGCAGTGAATACCAAGCCTTTGCCAAAAACATTCAGTACTTC